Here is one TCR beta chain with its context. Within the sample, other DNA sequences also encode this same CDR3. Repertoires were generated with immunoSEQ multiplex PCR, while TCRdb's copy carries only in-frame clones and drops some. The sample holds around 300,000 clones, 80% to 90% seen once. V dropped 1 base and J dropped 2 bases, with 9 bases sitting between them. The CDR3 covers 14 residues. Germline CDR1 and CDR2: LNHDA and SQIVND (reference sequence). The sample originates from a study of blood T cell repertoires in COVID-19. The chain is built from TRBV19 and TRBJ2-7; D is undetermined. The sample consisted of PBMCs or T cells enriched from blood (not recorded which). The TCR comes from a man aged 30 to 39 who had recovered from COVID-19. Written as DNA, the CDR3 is TGTGCCAGTAGTATAGGGCAGCGAACCTACGAGCAGTACTTC. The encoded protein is CASSIGQRTYEQYF.